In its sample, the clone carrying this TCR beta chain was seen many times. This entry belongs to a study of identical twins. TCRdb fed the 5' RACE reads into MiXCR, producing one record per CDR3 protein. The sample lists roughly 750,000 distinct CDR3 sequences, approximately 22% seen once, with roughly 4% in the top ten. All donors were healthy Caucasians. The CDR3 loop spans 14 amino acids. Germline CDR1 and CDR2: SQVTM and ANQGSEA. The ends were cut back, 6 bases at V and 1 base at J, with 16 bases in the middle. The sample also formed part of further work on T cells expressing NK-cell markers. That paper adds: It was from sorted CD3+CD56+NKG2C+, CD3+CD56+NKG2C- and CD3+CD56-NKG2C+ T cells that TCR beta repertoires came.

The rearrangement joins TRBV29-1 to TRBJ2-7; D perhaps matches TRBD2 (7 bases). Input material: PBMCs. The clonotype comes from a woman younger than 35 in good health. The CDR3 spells CSVLTGRDSYEQYF. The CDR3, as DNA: TGCAGCGTCCTCACAGGGAGGGATTCCTACGAGCAGTACTTC.